What follows are 18 T cell receptor beta chains derived from one specimen sequenced in a study of a mutant IDH1 vaccine in newly diagnosed glioma. No antigen has been identified for these receptors. Produced via immunoSEQ multiplex PCR; TCRdb's table is partial and in-frame only. Of approximately 80,000 clones listed, 75% to 85% were seen once; the top ten hold roughly 5.2%. The time point was: week 47, end of study. Each dose of the vaccine consisted of 300 ug of mutant IDH1 20-mer peptide, with topical imiquimod. Sequenced here: PBMCs, sampled from a glioma patient whose treatment included an IDH1 peptide vaccine. All receptors come from a man aged 40-50 years with glioma.

The chain couples TRBV7-3 to TRBJ2-3; 7 bases agree with TRBD2. The CDR3 spans 14 residues. Germline V gene lookup returns CDR1 SGHTA and CDR2 FQGTGA. The junction had 3 bases not matched to a gene; V was cut back by 2 bases and J by 4 bases. CDR3 sequence: CASSLAGVADTQYF. The CDR3 DNA sequence: TGTGCCAGCAGCTTAGCGGGGGTTGCAGATACGCAGTATTTT.

This chain links TRBV29-1 with TRBJ1-1; 9 bases match TRBD1. V lost 1 base to trimming and J lost 5 bases; unmatched junction nucleotides: 8. The CDR3 has 15 amino acids. Germline assignment: CDR1 SQVTM and CDR2 ANQGSEA. The CDR3 here is CSVEVGGQGWTEAFF. The CDR3 nucleotides read TGCAGCGTTGAAGTAGGGGGACAGGGTTGGACTGAAGCTTTCTTT.

V and J are TRBV5-6 and TRBJ2-1; 7 bases fit TRBD1. V was pared by 2 bases and J by 3 bases, with 8 bases of the junction left unmatched. Germline V gene data show CDR1 as SGHDT and CDR2 as YYEEEE. This CDR3 region has 16 residues. CDR3 in DNA: TGTGCCAGCAGCTTCTTTAAGGGGGCAAACTACAATGAGCAGTTCTTC. Its translation: CASSFFKGANYNEQFF.

This rearrangement joins TRBV7-2 to TRBJ2-3, with TRBD2 matching over 9 bases. Germline trimming cut 1 base from V and 0 bases from J; bases unmatched to any gene: 8. CDR1 is SGHTA, CDR2 FQGNSA, per germline. CDR3 length equals 18 residues. CDR3 protein: CASSLVPAGGASTDTQYF. The CDR3 coding sequence is TGTGCCAGCAGCTTAGTGCCAGCGGGGGGAGCTAGCACAGATACGCAGTATTTT. Using reference TRBV7-2 and TRBJ2-3 for the parts outside the CDR3, the full variable domain is GAGVSQSPSNKVTEKGKDVELRCDPISGHTALYWYRQSLGQGLEFLIYFQGNSAPDKSGLPSDRFSAERTGGSVSTLTIQRTQQEDSAVYLCASSLVPAGGASTDTQYFGPGTRLTVL.

The CDR3 protein is CASSLEGLAGSHRGLFF. CDR3 nucleotide sequence: TGTGCCAGCAGCTTAGAGGGACTAGCGGGCTCACACCGGGGGCTGTTTTTT. This chain connects TRBV7-9 to TRBJ2-2; 12 bases agree with TRBD2. This CDR3 contains 17 residues. J gave up 13 bases and V 1 base, and 13 bases lay outside the gene matches. CDR1 and CDR2 from the germline V gene are SEHNR and FQNEAQ (reference sequence).

The chain carries TRBV5-1 and TRBJ2-7; D ambiguous. From germline, CDR1 is SGHRS and CDR2 YFSETQ. The CDR3 is 13 residues long. V gave up 5 bases and J gave up 1 base, with 10 bases separating them. As DNA, the CDR3 is TGCGCCAGCAGTACCTTCCCTTCCTACGAGCAGTACTTC. Its translation: CASSTFPSYEQYF.

J is TRBJ2-5 and V is TRBV10-3; D call uncertain. The CDR3 is 14 amino acids. Trimming left V 6 bases short and J 1 base short, with 12 bases between. Germline CDR1 ENHRY, CDR2 SYGVKD. CDR3 in DNA: TGTGCCATCAGGGGGTTTGGGTTCCAAGAGACCCAGTACTTC. Amino acid sequence: CAIRGFGFQETQYF.

The chain combines TRBV9 with TRBJ2-5; D perhaps matches TRBD2 (6 bases). Germline CDR1 is SGDLS and CDR2 is YYNGEE. CDR3 length: 19 amino acids. The ends were cut back, 3 bases at V and 3 bases at J, with 27 bases in the middle. CDR3 nucleotides: TGTGCCAGCAGCGCCTTCTCGGGGGTTCGGAACGACCCTAAAGAGACCCAGTACTTC. Residues: CASSAFSGVRNDPKETQYF.

This chain connects TRBV11-2 to TRBJ1-4, with 7 bases matching TRBD1. V trimming: 0 bases; J trimming: 7 bases; junction bases outside the gene matches: 2. The CDR3 is 14 amino acids. The germline gives CDR1 SGHAT, CDR2 FQNNGV. The CDR3 nucleotides read TGTGCCAGCAGCTTAGAGACAGGGAGTGAAAAACTGTTTTTT. Its translation: CASSLETGSEKLFF.

On this clone: This specimen includes other DNA sequences encoding the same CDR3. The chain is built from TRBV7-2 and TRBJ2-3; D call uncertain. This CDR3 has 12 residues. Trimming left V 8 bases short and J 0 bases short, with 6 bases between. The germline gives CDR1 SGHTA, CDR2 FQGNSA. Here the CDR3 reads CASSSSTDTQYF. CDR3 nucleotide sequence: TGTGCCAGCTCATCTAGCACAGATACGCAGTATTTT.

In its sample, this clone was seen once. In nucleotides, the CDR3 is TGTGCCAGCAGCTTACAGGGGACAGTTCCAGGTGAGCAGTACTTC. This codes for CASSLQGTVPGEQYF. The V and J genes are TRBV7-9 and TRBJ2-7, with 7 positions matching TRBD1. J gave up 7 bases and V 2 bases, and 11 bases lay outside the gene matches. CDR1 is SEHNR, CDR2 FQNEAQ, per germline (reference sequence). The length of the CDR3 is 15 residues.

The V gene is TRBV19, the J gene TRBJ1-2, with TRBD1 matching over 7 bases. The CDR3 has 14 residues. The ends lost 6 bases at V and 3 bases at J; junction bases unmatched: 7. Germline values: CDR1 LNHDA, CDR2 SQIVND (reference sequence). CDR3 nucleotide sequence: TGTGCCAGTAGACCCGGAGGGACAGACTATGGCTACACCTTC. Encoded protein: CASRPGGTDYGYTF.

The chain employs TRBV4-2 and TRBJ1-2, with TRBD1 identical over 7 bases. This CDR3 contains 16 residues. The germline V gene encodes CDR1 LGHNA and CDR2 YNFKEQ. The ends lost 1 base at V and 4 bases at J; junction bases unmatched: 9. As DNA, the CDR3 is TGTGCCAGCAGCCAAGTGACTGACAGGGTAGTCTATGGCTACACCTTC. Its translation: CASSQVTDRVVYGYTF.

This clone was recorded only once. Other DNA sequences in this sample translate to the same CDR3. The genes are TRBV9 and TRBJ2-3; D uncertain. Trimming pared 0 bases from V and 5 bases from J, leaving 4 bases between. Germline-derived CDR1 and CDR2 are SGDLS and YYNGEE. The CDR3 runs to 12 residues. CDR3 bases: TGTGCCAGCAGCGTAGGAGAAGATACGCAGTATTTT. Amino acids: CASSVGEDTQYF. The full variable domain, with the rest looked up from reference TRBV9 and TRBJ2-3, is DSGVTQTPKHLITATGQRVTLRCSPRSGDLSVYWYQQSLDQGLQFLIQYYNGEERAKGNILERFSAQQFPDLHSELNLSSLELGDSALYFCASSVGEDTQYFGPGTRLTVL.

The V gene is TRBV5-1, the J gene TRBJ2-7; a possible D gene is TRBD1 (6 bases). Germline lookup yields CDR1 SGHRS and CDR2 YFSETQ. Between the trimmed V and J ends, which lost 3 bases and 2 bases, there was a span of 9 bases. The CDR3 runs to 13 residues. DNA for the CDR3: TGCGCCAGCAGCTGGGACAAAACCTACGAGCAGTACTTC. It is translated as CASSWDKTYEQYF.

The chain has TRBV6-1 and TRBJ2-5, with D possibly being TRBD2 (7 bases). The J call may be mistaken, given a closer DNA end match to TRBJ2-7. Germline V gives CDR1 MNHNS, CDR2 SASEGT. This CDR3 has 14 amino acids. CDR3 amino acids: CASSHREGSYEQYF. As DNA, the CDR3 is TGTGCCAGCAGTCACAGGGAGGGGAGTTACGAGCAGTACTTC.

The gene calls are TRBV7-2 and TRBJ1-6; TRBD1 is a possible D gene (6 bases). The CDR3 is 14 residues long. CDR1 and CDR2 (germline): SGHTA, FQGNSA. V was trimmed by 5 bases and J by 9 bases, leaving 14 bases between them. Written as DNA, the CDR3 is TGTGCCAGCAGCCAGGGGACGTCCACTTCACCCCTCCACTTT. It translates to CASSQGTSTSPLHF.

The chain employs TRBV5-6 and TRBJ1-5; D unclear. V lost 1 base, J lost 3 bases, and 8 bases lay in between. The CDR3 runs 14 residues. Germline V CDR1 and CDR2: SGHDT, YYEEEE. The chain's CDR3 is CASSLSSPNQPQHF. CDR3 nucleotides: TGTGCCAGCAGCTTGTCCTCCCCCAATCAGCCCCAGCATTTT.